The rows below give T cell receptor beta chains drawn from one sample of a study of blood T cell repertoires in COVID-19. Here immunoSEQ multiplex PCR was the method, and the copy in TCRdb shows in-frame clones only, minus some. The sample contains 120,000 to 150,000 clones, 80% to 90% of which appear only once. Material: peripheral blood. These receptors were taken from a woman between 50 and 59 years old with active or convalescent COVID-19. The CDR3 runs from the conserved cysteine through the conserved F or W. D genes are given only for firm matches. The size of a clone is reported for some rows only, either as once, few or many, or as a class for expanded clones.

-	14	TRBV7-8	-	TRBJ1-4	TGTGCCAGCAGCACCAGAGCGGGGCTTGAAAAACTGTTTTTT	CASSTRAGLEKLFF
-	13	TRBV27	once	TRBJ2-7	TGTGCCAGCAGTTTATCGATAAGAGGCGAGCAGTACTTC	CASSLSIRGEQYF
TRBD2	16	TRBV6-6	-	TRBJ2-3	TGTGCCAGCCGTAGAATTGAGCGGGGGCCCACAGATACGCAGTATTTT	CASRRIERGPTDTQYF
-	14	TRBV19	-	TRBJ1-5	TGTGCCAGTAGTATAGCTAGTATGAATCAGCCCCAGCATTTT	CASSIASMNQPQHF
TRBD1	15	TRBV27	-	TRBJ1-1	TGTGCCAGCAGTCACCCACCGGGACAGGGGGCTGAAGCTTTCTTT	CASSHPPGQGAEAFF
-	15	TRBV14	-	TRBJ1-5	TGTGCCAGCAGCCAAGATAGCGGGGCAAACCAGCCCCAGCATTTT	CASSQDSGANQPQHF
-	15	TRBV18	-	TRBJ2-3	TGTGCCAGCTCAACTATGGACTATTCCACAGATACGCAGTATTTT	CASSTMDYSTDTQYF
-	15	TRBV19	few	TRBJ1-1	TGTGCCAGTAGTAATGGACCGGCAGGGGACACTGAAGCTTTCTTT	CASSNGPAGDTEAFF
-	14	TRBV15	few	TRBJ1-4	TGTGCCACCAGAGAGGGAAACGAAGATGAAAAACTGTTTTTT	CATREGNEDEKLFF
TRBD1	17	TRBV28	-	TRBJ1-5	TGTGCCAGCAGTTTACCGACCCCGGGACAGGGCCGGCAGCCCCAGCATTTT	CASSLPTPGQGRQPQHF
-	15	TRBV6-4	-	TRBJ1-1	TGTGCCAGCAGTCCCCGGGCGGGGACGAGGACTGAAGCTTTCTTT	CASSPRAGTRTEAFF
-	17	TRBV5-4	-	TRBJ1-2	TGTGCCAGCAGCCAGCCGGGGGGGGTAGTTGGTCCCTATGGCTACACCTTC	CASSQPGGVVGPYGYTF
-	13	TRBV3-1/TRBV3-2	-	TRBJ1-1	TGTGCCAGCAGCTCGACAGTCACGTCGCTGGCTTTCTTT	CASSSTVTSLAFF
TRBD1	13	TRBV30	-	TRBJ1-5	TGTGCCTGGAGTGGAGGGACAGGTGGGACCCAGCATTTT	CAWSGGTGGTQHF
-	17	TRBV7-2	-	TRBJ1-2	TGTGCCAGCAGCTTAGTGGGGGCAGGCACTATTTTGGGTGGCTACACCTTC	CASSLVGAGTILGGYTF
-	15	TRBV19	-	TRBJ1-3	TGTGCCAGTAGTATCGCCAGGGTCGGCAGAAACACCATATATTTT	CASSIARVGRNTIYF
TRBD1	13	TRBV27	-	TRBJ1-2	TGTGCCAGCAGTTTAGGACAGGGGGTACCCATCACCTTC	CASSLGQGVPITF
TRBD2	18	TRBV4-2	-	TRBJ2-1	TGTGCCAGCACCCGGACTAGCGCCCGGCAGAGCTCCTACAATGAGCAGTTCTTC	CASTRTSARQSSYNEQFF
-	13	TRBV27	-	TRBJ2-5	TGTGCCAGCAGTGAACTTAACCAAGAGACCCAGTACTTC	CASSELNQETQYF
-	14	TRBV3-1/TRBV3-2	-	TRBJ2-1	TGTGCCAGCAGCCAAGATTCTGTTTTATTTTCTCCGTTCTTC	CASSQDSVLFSPFF
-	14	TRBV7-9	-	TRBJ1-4	TGTGCCAGCAGCTTAACTGCAACTAATGAAAAACTGTTTTTT	CASSLTATNEKLFF
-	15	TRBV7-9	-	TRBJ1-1	TGTGCCAGCAGCTCCCAGGGGAACCCGAACACTGAAGCTTTCTTT	CASSSQGNPNTEAFF
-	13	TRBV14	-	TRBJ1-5	TGTGCCAGCAGCCAAGATCGGAGTCAGCCCCAGCATTTT	CASSQDRSQPQHF